The 3 T cell receptor beta chains given below trace back to one sample, sequenced in a study of control samples from healthy donors and cancer patients. This table comes from immunoSEQ multiplex PCR, and its TCRdb copy is limited to in-frame clones, with some not included. The sample lists 400,000 to 450,000 clones, around nine tenths seen once, with more than 6% in the top ten. The sample was PBMCs. Source of these receptors: a middle-aged man with head and neck cancer.

This chain joins TRBV5-1 and TRBJ2-6; no clear D. The CDR3 is 14 amino acids. Trimming cost V 2 bases and J 0 bases, with 3 bases left between them. Looked up from germline, CDR1 is SGHRS and CDR2 is YFSETQ. This CDR3 reads CASSFLSGANVLTF. The CDR3 DNA reads TGCGCCAGCAGCTTCCTCTCTGGGGCCAACGTCCTGACTTTC.

V usage is TRBV11-2 and J usage is TRBJ2-3, with D possibly TRBD2 on 5 matching bases. Germline loops: CDR1 SGHAT, CDR2 FQNNGV. The length of the CDR3 is 14 residues. The ends were cut back, 1 base at V and 0 bases at J, with 5 bases in the middle. CDR3 residues: CASSLGTSTDTQYF. The CDR3 region has the DNA TGTGCCAGCAGCTTAGGGACTAGCACAGATACGCAGTATTTT.

The chain combines TRBV5-8 with TRBJ1-4; D remains ambiguous. CDR1 SGHTS and CDR2 YDEGEE come from the germline V gene. V shed 1 base and J shed 7 bases, with 17 bases lying between them. The length of the CDR3 is 16 residues. CDR3 DNA sequence: TGTGCCAGCAGCTTGCTCTATGTCAACTATGGTGAAAAACTGTTTTTT. This sequence encodes CASSLLYVNYGEKLFF. Complete variable domain (other parts from reference TRBV5-8 and TRBJ1-4): EAGVTQSPTHLIKTRGQQATLRCSPISGHTSVYWYQQALGLGLQFLLWYDEGEERNRGNFPPRFSGRQFPNYSSELNVNALELEDSALYLCASSLLYVNYGEKLFFGSGTQLSVL.